A single T cell receptor (beta chain) is shown here with its context. Its cognate antigen is unknown. Time point of the sample: pretreatment peripheral blood. The CDR3 length is 15 residues. V shed 5 bases and J 4 bases; nucleotides not matched to a gene: 7. The germline V gene encodes CDR1 MGHRA and CDR2 YSYEKL. The source of the sample is a study of PD-L1 blockade in urothelial cancer. As for the study in general: Administration of atezolizumab to patients began in about 2014, at 1,200 mg intravenously every 3 weeks. About 90% of the 29 patients were men who had bladder-origin urothelial cancer. Samples came from 3 weeks, at the second dose, and 6 weeks into treatment. Study-wide findings and caveats: Tumor-linked clones in blood grew more by 3 weeks in durable-benefit patients.

The data were produced by immunoSEQ multiplex PCR, yet TCRdb's version contains in-frame clones alone and is incomplete. The top ten hold about 6.8% of the sample, which has 30,000 to 40,000 clones, approximately 85% seen once. The chain carries TRBV4-1 and TRBJ2-2; 7 positions agree with TRBD1. Specimen: PBMCs, collected around atezolizumab (anti-PD-L1) treatment. This receptor was identified in a man in his sixties with urothelial cancer. This CDR3 reads CASSARQGGTGELFF. As DNA, the CDR3 is TGCGCCAGCAGCGCAAGACAGGGTGGCACCGGGGAGCTGTTTTTT.